This T cell receptor beta chain was sequenced during a study of OX40 agonist ivuxolimab in advanced cancers. The CDR3 is made up of 14 amino acids. V was cut by 10 bases and J by 1 base, with 15 bases left in between. Germline loops: CDR1 MNHNS, CDR2 SASEGT. Measured with immunoSEQ multiplex PCR; TCRdb has only the in-frame clones, and not every one. The table lists roughly 70,000 clones, 87% of them singletons. The rearrangement uses TRBV6-1 and TRBJ2-3; D unresolved. The starting material was CD4+ or CD8+ T cells sorted from blood, obtained in a trial of the OX40 agonist ivuxolimab. The receptor's source is an adult with an advanced solid tumor such as melanoma, head and neck, liver or kidney cancer. CDR3 amino acids: CATRASSGTDTQYF. The CDR3, as DNA: TGTGCCACCCGCGCCTCCTCGGGCACAGATACGCAGTATTTT.